Following are 4 T cell receptor beta chains from one sample sequenced in a study of T cell responses to AZD1222 COVID-19 vaccine. Clones were sequenced by immunoSEQ multiplex PCR, and TCRdb holds only the in-frame ones, with some missing. Found here are roughly 100,000 clones, about 89% of them singletons; the top ten hold 18%. Here the sequenced sample was peripheral blood, taken on day 0 of AZD1222 vaccination. Receptor source: an adult in good health.

Worth noting for this clone: Sequence at one end of the junction differs from germline and may be a read error. The chain uses TRBV4-1 and TRBJ2-5, with a tentative D call TRBD1 (6 bases). Germline assignment: CDR1 MGHRA and CDR2 YSYEKL. This CDR3 region has 20 residues. CDR3 in DNA: TGCGGCAGCAGCCAAGTTGCCCCCACCGGACTGAACAGGGAAGAAGAGACCCAGTACTTC. It translates to CGSSQVAPTGLNREEETQYF.

V and J are TRBV15 and TRBJ2-3; TRBD2 matches at 12 bases. With V trimmed by 3 bases and J by 4 bases, 5 bases remained unmatched. This CDR3 has 16 residues. From germline, CDR1 is LNHNV and CDR2 YYDKDF (reference sequence). CDR3 loop: CATSRDPSGGADTQYF. The DNA of the CDR3 is TGTGCCACCAGCAGGGACCCTAGCGGGGGGGCAGATACGCAGTATTTT.

The chain employs TRBV6-5 and TRBJ1-3; the D is unclear. Trimming pared 2 bases from V and 2 bases from J, leaving 10 bases between. CDR1 and CDR2 from the germline V gene are MNHEY and SVGAGI. This CDR3 is built from 15 residues. The CDR3 DNA sequence: TGTGCCAGCAGTTACGGTATAGGGACTGGAAACACCATATATTTT. Translated, it gives CASSYGIGTGNTIYF.

The chain joins TRBV12-3 or TRBV12-4 to TRBJ1-1, with D tentatively TRBD1 (6 bases). The CDR3 is 12 amino acids. The V gene lost 5 bases and the J gene lost 10 bases, with 14 bases spanning the gap. The CDR3 DNA is TGTGCCAGCAGTCTATACAGGGCGGGAGCTTTCTTT. Residues: CASSLYRAGAFF.